A single sample gave rise to the 7 T cell receptor beta chains below, sequenced in a study of shared clonotypes between healthy human individuals. The repertoire was sequenced with immunoSEQ multiplex PCR; TCRdb's copy has only in-frame clones and lacks some. The sample lists roughly 2.1 million clones; roughly 91% were seen once. Terminally differentiated effector memory CD45RA+ cells were excluded by CCR7 positive selection of CD45RO-negative cells. Sequenced: naive CD8+ T cells from PBMCs. The receptors were sampled from a man in his late teens or twenties in good health. Some clones in this sample may be carry-over from other donors' samples.

On this clone itself: This CDR3 is also generated by other DNA sequences in the sample. V gene TRBV7-9 combines with J gene TRBJ2-7, with 7 bases fitting TRBD1. Germline-derived CDR1 and CDR2 are SEHNR and FQNEAQ (reference sequence). The V gene end was trimmed by 1 base and the J gene end by 3 bases; junction bases not matched to a gene: 6. This CDR3 is 15 amino acids long. CDR3 in amino acids: CASSLGAGGLYEQYF. The CDR3, as DNA: TGTGCCAGCAGCTTAGGGGCAGGGGGTCTCTACGAGCAGTACTTC.

The J gene is TRBJ2-1, the V gene TRBV29-1; possibly TRBD2 for D (5 bases). This CDR3 region has 13 residues. Germline lookup yields CDR1 SQVTM and CDR2 ANQGSEA. The germline V and J ends were trimmed by 8 bases and 1 base, with 12 bases remaining between them. CDR3 residues: CSLAAESYNEQFF. In DNA, the CDR3 is TGCAGCCTGGCAGCGGAGTCCTACAATGAGCAGTTCTTC.

The rearrangement joins TRBV5-6 to TRBJ1-1; the match to TRBD1 covers 7 bases. CDR1 SGHDT and CDR2 YYEEEE come from the germline V gene. V was pared by 0 bases and J by 7 bases, with 6 bases of the junction left unmatched. CDR3 length: 14 residues. This chain's CDR3 is CASSLVGGRFEAFF. CDR3 in DNA: TGTGCCAGCAGCTTGGTAGGGGGCAGGTTTGAAGCTTTCTTT.

For this clone: This sample also contains other DNA sequences that code for the same CDR3. The V call is TRBV7-9, the J call TRBJ2-7; perhaps TRBD1 as D (5 bases). Germline loops: CDR1 SEHNR, CDR2 FQNEAQ (reference sequence). The CDR3 spans 12 residues. V was trimmed by 5 bases and J by 3 bases, leaving 8 bases between them. Here the CDR3 reads CASSQGSYEQYF. The CDR3 DNA reads as TGTGCCAGCAGCCAGGGAAGCTACGAGCAGTACTTC.

J is TRBJ2-7 and V is TRBV27; possible D gene TRBD2, 6 bases. The germline gives CDR1 MNHEY, CDR2 SMNVEV (reference sequence). V was cut by 5 bases and J by 2 bases, with 19 bases left in between. The CDR3 sequence is 16 residues long. This CDR3 is CASSPGPGVGTYEQYF. The CDR3 DNA reads as TGTGCCAGCAGTCCCGGGCCGGGAGTAGGGACCTACGAGCAGTACTTC.

The chain recombines TRBV10-2 with TRBJ2-7, with 8 bases lining up with TRBD1. The CDR3 extends over 14 amino acids. Germline loops: CDR1 WSHSY, CDR2 SAAADI. Trimming removed 7 bases from V and 1 base from J; junction bases left unmatched: 6. The CDR3: CASMPDRGSYEQYF. CDR3 coding DNA: TGCGCCAGCATGCCCGACAGGGGATCCTACGAGCAGTACTTC.

The table lists this clone with a count of one. The genes are TRBV14 and TRBJ1-2, with D possibly TRBD1 on 6 matching bases. V lost 0 bases, J lost 6 bases, and 14 bases lay in between. Germline-derived CDR1 and CDR2 are SGHDN and FVKESK. CDR3 size: 15 residues. The CDR3 nucleotides are TGTGCCAGCAGCCAAGATGGGGGCAGGGTTGATGGCTACACCTTC. The encoded protein is CASSQDGGRVDGYTF.